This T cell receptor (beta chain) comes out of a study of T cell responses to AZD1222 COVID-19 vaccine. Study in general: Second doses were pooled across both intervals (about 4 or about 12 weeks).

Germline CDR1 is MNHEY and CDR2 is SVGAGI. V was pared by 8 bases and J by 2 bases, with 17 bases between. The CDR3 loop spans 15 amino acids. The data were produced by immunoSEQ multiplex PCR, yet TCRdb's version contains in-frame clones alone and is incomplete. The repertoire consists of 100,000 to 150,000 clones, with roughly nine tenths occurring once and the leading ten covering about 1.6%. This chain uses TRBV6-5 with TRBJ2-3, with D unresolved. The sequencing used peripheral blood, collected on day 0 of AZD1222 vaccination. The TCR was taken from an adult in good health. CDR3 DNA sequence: TGTGCCAGCGGAAAGCGTTGGCATCCCACAGATACGCAGTATTTT. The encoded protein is CASGKRWHPTDTQYF.